The clone carrying this TCR beta chain is categorized as medium-sized. The cDNA was generated by 5'RACE with 10-nucleotide random UMIs. From the 5' RACE reads, TCRdb called clonotypes with MiXCR, one entry per CDR3 protein. The table records approximately 26,000 distinct CDR3 sequences, about 3.5% of them present only once. These data belong to a study of neurological immune-mediated disorders. Germline V lookup: CDR1 DFQATT, CDR2 SNEGSKA (reference sequence). V lost 6 bases to trimming and J lost 4 bases; unmatched junction nucleotides: 11. The CDR3 sequence is 16 residues long. Sample: PBMCs. The chain carries TRBV20-1 and TRBJ1-3; 11 bases agree with TRBD1. The origin of this receptor is a woman in her thirties with multiple sclerosis. The CDR3, as DNA: TGCAGTGCAACAGGACAGGGGGCGCGAGGAGGAAACACCATATATTTT. It translates to CSATGQGARGGNTIYF.